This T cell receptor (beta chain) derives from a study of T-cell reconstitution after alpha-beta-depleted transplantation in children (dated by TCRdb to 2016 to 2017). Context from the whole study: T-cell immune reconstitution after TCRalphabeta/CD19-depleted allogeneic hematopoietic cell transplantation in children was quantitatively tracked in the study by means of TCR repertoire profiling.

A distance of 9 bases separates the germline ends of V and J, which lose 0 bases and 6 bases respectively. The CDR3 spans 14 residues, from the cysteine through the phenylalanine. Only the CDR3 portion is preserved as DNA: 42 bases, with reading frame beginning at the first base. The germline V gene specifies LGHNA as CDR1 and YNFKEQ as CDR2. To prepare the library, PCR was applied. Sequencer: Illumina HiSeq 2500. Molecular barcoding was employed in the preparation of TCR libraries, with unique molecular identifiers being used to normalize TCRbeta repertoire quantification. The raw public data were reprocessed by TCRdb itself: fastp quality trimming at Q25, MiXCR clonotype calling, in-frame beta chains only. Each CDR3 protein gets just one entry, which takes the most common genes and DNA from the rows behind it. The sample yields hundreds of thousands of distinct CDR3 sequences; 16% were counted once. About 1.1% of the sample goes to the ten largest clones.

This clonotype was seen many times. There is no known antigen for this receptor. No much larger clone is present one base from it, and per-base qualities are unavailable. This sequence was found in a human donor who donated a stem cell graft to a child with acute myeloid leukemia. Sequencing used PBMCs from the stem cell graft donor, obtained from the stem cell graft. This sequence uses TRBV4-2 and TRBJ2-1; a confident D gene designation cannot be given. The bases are TGTGCCAGCAGCCAAGATGGGGTTGTCAATGAGCAGTTCTTC. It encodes CASSQDGVVNEQFF.